This TCR beta chain was obtained from a study of T-cell reconstitution after alpha-beta-depleted transplantation in children. Germline V gene data show CDR1 as SGHRS and CDR2 as YFSETQ. This CDR3 contains 14 residues. Trimming stripped 0 bases from V and 5 bases from J, with 11 bases between. It was with unique molecular identifiers that the TCRbeta library was prepared. MiXCR, applied by TCRdb to the PCR reads, yields one record per CDR3 protein. Here the sample spans 250,000 to 300,000 distinct CDR3 sequences, approximately 9.6% being singletons. The receptor's source is a human donor who donated a stem cell graft to a child with SCID. The chain is built from TRBV5-1 and TRBJ2-5; D is unresolved. Material: PBMCs from the stem cell graft donor, obtained from the stem cell graft. CDR3: CASSLESARETQYF. CDR3 in DNA: TGCGCCAGCAGCTTGGAATCCGCCCGGGAGACCCAGTACTTC.